Listed below are T cell receptor beta chains from one sample, sequenced in a study of T cell clones after liver transplantation. Assay: immunoSEQ multiplex PCR; the TCRdb copy retains only in-frame clones and omits some. The repertoire consists of 70,000 to 80,000 clones, with around nine tenths occurring once and the leading ten covering roughly 2.5%. Sample: CD4+ T cells from blood, taken before liver transplant. The receptor source for this set is a human donor who received a liver transplant. Each CDR3 is given with its conserved first and last residue. D genes are given only for firm matches. Clone size, where shown, is once, few, many, or a class for clones that have expanded.

TRBJ1-1,-,-,TRBV11-3,CASRRPGGNTEAFF,TGTGCCAGCAGGCGACCCGGGGGGAACACTGAAGCTTTCTTT
TRBJ2-1,-,TRBD2,TRBV11-1,CASSGRLAGGSSYNEQFF,TGTGCCAGCAGCGGGCGACTAGCGGGAGGGAGCTCCTACAATGAGCAGTTCTTC
TRBJ2-7,-,-,TRBV18,CASSPSGEQYF,TGTGCCAGCTCACCAAGCGGCGAGCAGTACTTC
TRBJ2-3,-,-,TRBV7-2,CASSPQVTRVTQYF,TGTGCCAGCAGCCCCCAGGTCACCAGGGTAACGCAGTATTTT
TRBJ2-7,-,-,TRBV6-5,CASRTGVTEQYF,TGTGCCAGCAGGACGGGAGTTACCGAGCAGTACTTC
TRBJ2-5,few,-,TRBV2,CASSGLGGVAAQYF,TGTGCCAGCAGTGGTTTAGGGGGGGTAGCGGCCCAGTACTTC
TRBJ1-2,-,-,TRBV5-1,CASSSTANYGYTF,TGCGCCAGCAGCTCCACAGCTAACTATGGCTACACCTTC
TRBJ2-5,-,-,TRBV2,CASSEVTGAGETQYF,TGTGCCAGCAGTGAAGTTACGGGGGCTGGGGAGACCCAGTACTTC
TRBJ2-2,once,TRBD1,TRBV11-3,CASSLRTGATGELFF,TGTGCCAGCAGCCTGAGGACAGGGGCCACCGGGGAGCTGTTTTTT
TRBJ2-3,-,TRBD2,TRBV5-3,CARSWTRGTSTDTQYF,TGTGCCAGAAGCTGGACTAGAGGCACTAGCACAGATACGCAGTATTTT
TRBJ2-3,-,TRBD2,TRBV6-1,CASSDLAGGGTDTQYF,TGTGCCAGCAGTGACCTAGCGGGAGGGGGCACAGATACGCAGTATTTT
TRBJ1-2,-,-,TRBV6-5,CASSSGTWGSYGYTF,TGTGCCAGCAGTTCCGGAACTTGGGGTTCCTATGGCTACACCTTC
TRBJ1-6,-,-,TRBV28,CASSFGISPLHF,TGTGCCAGCAGTTTTGGAATTTCACCCCTCCACTTT
TRBJ2-5,-,-,TRBV5-1,CASSPGVQETQYF,TGCGCCAGCAGCCCGGGGGTTCAAGAGACCCAGTACTTC
TRBJ2-3,-,-,TRBV6-4,CASSDPPGTQYF,TGTGCCAGCAGTGACCCCCCGGGTACGCAGTATTTT
TRBJ1-2,once,-,TRBV19,CASSIPTGPGYTF,TGTGCCAGTAGTATCCCGACAGGACCTGGCTACACCTTC
TRBJ2-2,medium-sized,TRBD2,TRBV12-5,CASGLKTSGTGELFF,TGTGCTAGTGGTTTGAAGACTAGCGGGACCGGGGAGCTGTTTTTT
TRBJ2-1,-,-,TRBV5-1,CASKTWTGDNEQFF,TGCGCCAGCAAGACGTGGACTGGAGACAATGAGCAGTTCTTC
TRBJ2-2,-,-,TRBV6-5,CASSYSIGELFF,TGTGCCAGCAGTTACTCGATAGGGGAGCTGTTTTTT
TRBJ2-1,-,-,TRBV18,CASSPPELKQFF,TGTGCCAGCTCACCACCCGAACTAAAGCAGTTCTTC
TRBJ2-3,few,TRBD2,TRBV4-1,CASSQDGAGGHKDTQYF,TGCGCCAGCAGCCAAGATGGGGCGGGAGGGCATAAAGATACGCAGTATTTT
TRBJ2-7,-,-,TRBV28,CASSPNNAVTIRGGYEQYF,TGTGCCAGCAGTCCAAATAATGCCGTGACTATTAGGGGTGGTTACGAGCAGTACTTC
TRBJ2-2,-,TRBD2,TRBV19,CASSKTGGANTGELFF,TGTGCCAGTAGTAAAACGGGAGGAGCGAACACCGGGGAGCTGTTTTTT
TRBJ2-1,-,-,TRBV7-8,CASSYPLDGSKSYNEQFF,TGTGCCAGCAGCTACCCTTTGGACGGGAGTAAATCCTACAATGAGCAGTTCTTC
TRBJ2-1,-,-,TRBV11-3,CASSPTGSRIEQFF,TGTGCCAGCAGCCCGACTGGGAGTCGTATTGAGCAGTTCTTC
TRBJ2-5,once,-,TRBV7-8,CASSPPGLQETQYF,TGTGCCAGCAGCCCACCCGGGCTACAAGAGACCCAGTACTTC
TRBJ2-5,-,-,TRBV6-6,CASSYSGNQETQYF,TGTGCCAGCAGTTACTCGGGGAACCAAGAGACCCAGTACTTC
TRBJ2-2,-,TRBD2,TRBV5-1,CASSLGRTSGRTGELFF,TGCGCCAGCAGCTTGGGGCGGACTAGCGGGAGGACCGGGGAGCTGTTTTTT
TRBJ1-5,few,-,TRBV27,CASSLDRYQPQHF,TGTGCCAGCAGCCTCGACAGATATCAGCCCCAGCATTTT
TRBJ1-5,-,-,TRBV11-2,CASSHQGPQHF,TGTGCCAGCAGCCACCAAGGGCCCCAGCATTTT
TRBJ2-7,once,TRBD2,TRBV9,CASSVAGGWEQYF,TGTGCCAGCAGCGTAGCGGGAGGGTGGGAGCAGTACTTC
TRBJ2-1,-,TRBD2,TRBV4-1,CASSPPGLAGEQFF,TGCGCCAGCAGCCCCCCCGGACTAGCGGGGGAGCAGTTCTTC
TRBJ2-3,-,TRBD2,TRBV7-3,CASSTAGVGTDTQYF,TGTGCCAGTAGCACAGCGGGAGTAGGCACAGATACGCAGTATTTT
TRBJ2-1,-,-,TRBV10-1,CASSDNSPGGEQFF,TGCGCCAGCAGTGACAACTCCCCTGGTGGTGAGCAGTTCTTC
TRBJ1-2,-,TRBD1,TRBV7-8,CASSPTDRGNYGYTF,TGTGCCAGCAGCCCCACGGACAGGGGTAACTATGGCTACACCTTC
TRBJ2-5,-,-,TRBV25-1,CASSGPRQNQETQYF,TGTGCCAGCAGTGGCCCAAGGCAAAATCAAGAGACCCAGTACTTC
TRBJ2-7,-,TRBD1,TRBV29-1,CSVSRTGEFEQYF,TGCAGCGTTTCCCGGACAGGGGAATTCGAGCAGTACTTC
TRBJ1-1,few,-,TRBV29-1,CSALRTANTEAFF,TGCAGCGCCCTTCGTACAGCGAACACTGAAGCTTTCTTT
TRBJ1-2,-,TRBD1,TRBV18,CASSRGRQGVTYGYTF,TGTGCCAGCTCACGGGGGAGACAGGGGGTGACCTATGGCTACACCTTC
TRBJ1-2,-,-,TRBV28,CASSLSGQGTF,TGTGCCAGCAGTTTATCGGGTCAGGGGACCTTC